The source of this T cell receptor beta chain is a study of T cell responses to AZD1222 COVID-19 vaccine. Regarding the study as a whole: Repertoire samples came only from after the peak T cell response.

This clone came up a few times. Its antigen is currently unknown. The CDR3 is 12 amino acids. The V end was cut by 4 bases, the J end by 8 bases, with 10 bases between. Germline CDR1 is SGHRS and CDR2 is YFSETQ. The assay was immunoSEQ multiplex PCR, and TCRdb's table has in-frame clones only and misses some. Among roughly 180,000 clones listed, under 95% were seen once. The sequencing here drew on peripheral blood, taken 28 days after the second AZD1222 dose. The source of this sequence is an adult who received the AZD1222 COVID-19 vaccine. This chain links TRBV5-1 with TRBJ1-5; D is uncertain. Written as DNA, the CDR3 is TGCGCCAGCAGCGACGGAATCGAGCCCCAGCATTTT. It translates to CASSDGIEPQHF.